Listed below are T cell receptor beta chains from one sample, sequenced in a study of vaccination and CD4 T cells after COVID-19. No cognate antigen is known for these TCRs. From the PCR reads, TCRdb called clonotypes with MiXCR, one entry per CDR3 protein. The table lists approximately 13,000 distinct CDR3 sequences, approximately 48% of them singletons, with 8% to 10% in the top ten. The sample consisted of CD4+ T cells from blood, cultured in vitro. Receptors originate from a human donor who had recovered from COVID-19. CDR3s include the opening cysteine and the closing phenylalanine or tryptophan. D genes are given only for firm matches. A row's size may be missing; if present it is once, few, many or a size class.

clone_size	d_call	v_call	j_call	cdr3_aa	cdr3_nt
once	.	TRBV18	TRBJ2-1	CASSPRTVEYNEQFF	TGTGCCAGCTCCCCCAGGACAGTTGAATACAATGAGCAGTTCTTC
.	TRBD2	TRBV6-4	TRBJ2-1	CASRPSGGVMREQFF	TGTGCCAGCAGGCCCAGCGGGGGGGTAATGAGGGAGCAGTTCTTC
.	.	TRBV6-2/TRBV6-3	TRBJ2-2	CASSSGENTGELFF	TGTGCCAGCAGTTCCGGGGAAAACACCGGGGAGCTGTTTTTT
medium-sized	.	TRBV27	TRBJ2-3	CASLPLGSTDTQYF	TGTGCCAGCCTACCTTTAGGCAGCACAGATACGCAGTATTTT
.	.	TRBV20-1	TRBJ2-7	CSASETGGTREQYF	TGCAGTGCTTCTGAGACCGGGGGAACACGAGAGCAGTACTTC
.	.	TRBV7-3	TRBJ2-1	CASSDWGRGINKQFF	TGTGCCAGCAGCGATTGGGGACGAGGGATCAATAAGCAGTTCTTC
few	.	TRBV20-1	TRBJ1-5	CSATKGRPQPQHF	TGCAGTGCTACTAAGGGGAGACCGCAGCCCCAGCATTTT
.	.	TRBV11-3	TRBJ2-2	CASSLAVWGSNTGELFF	TGTGCCAGCAGCTTAGCAGTGTGGGGCTCGAACACCGGGGAGCTGTTTTTT
few	TRBD2	TRBV7-9	TRBJ2-1	CASSPGLVSYNEQFF	TGTGCCAGCAGCCCGGGACTAGTCTCCTACAATGAGCAGTTCTTC
.	TRBD1	TRBV2	TRBJ1-5	CASSEAQGGGNQPQHF	TGTGCCAGCAGTGAAGCACAGGGGGGAGGCAATCAGCCCCAGCATTTT
few	TRBD2	TRBV6-5	TRBJ2-7	CASSYYRGDAYYEQYF	TGTGCCAGCAGTTATTACCGGGGGGACGCCTACTACGAGCAGTACTTC
few	.	TRBV19	TRBJ1-5	CASKGRDSNQPQHF	TGTGCCAGTAAAGGCAGAGATAGCAATCAGCCCCAGCATTTT
.	.	TRBV27	TRBJ1-2	CASRRPGTSYGYTF	TGTGCCAGCAGACGCCCCGGGACAAGCTATGGCTACACCTTC
.	.	TRBV11-1	TRBJ2-1	CASSLGLSNEQFF	TGTGCCAGCAGCTTAGGGCTATCTAATGAGCAGTTCTTC
.	.	TRBV24-1	TRBJ1-1	CATGDKPRGEAFF	TGTGCCACCGGTGATAAACCGCGAGGGGAAGCTTTCTTT
.	.	TRBV7-2	TRBJ1-6	CASSKTGSPYNSPLHF	TGTGCCAGCAGTAAAACAGGGAGCCCCTATAATTCACCCCTCCACTTT
.	.	TRBV20-1	TRBJ2-3	CSASSTDTQYF	TGCAGTGCTTCTAGCACAGATACGCAGTATTTT
.	TRBD1	TRBV12-3/TRBV12-4	TRBJ1-5	CASSGQGVGNNQPQHF	TGTGCCAGCAGTGGACAGGGGGTGGGGAACAATCAGCCCCAGCATTTT
.	.	TRBV28	TRBJ1-1	CASRRGANTEAFF	TGTGCCAGCAGGCGGGGGGCGAACACTGAAGCTTTCTTT
.	.	TRBV28	TRBJ2-4	CASSLPKSGSNIQYF	TGTGCCAGCAGTTTACCCAAGTCGGGAAGTAACATTCAGTACTTC
once	.	TRBV6-1	TRBJ2-3	CASRSHPLEPDTQYF	TGTGCCAGCAGATCACATCCCCTTGAGCCAGATACGCAGTATTTT
.	TRBD1	TRBV2	TRBJ1-1	CATKPGQVNTEAFF	TGTGCCACCAAACCCGGACAGGTAAACACTGAAGCTTTCTTT
.	TRBD1	TRBV6-4	TRBJ1-1	CASGQGANTEAFF	TGTGCCAGCGGACAGGGGGCGAACACTGAAGCTTTCTTT
.	.	TRBV6-2/TRBV6-3	TRBJ1-1	CASGHQGGTEAFF	TGTGCCAGCGGCCATCAGGGCGGCACTGAAGCTTTCTTT
.	.	TRBV2	TRBJ1-1	CASAGGRGEAFF	TGTGCCAGCGCGGGAGGCAGGGGAGAAGCTTTCTTT
few	TRBD1	TRBV5-4	TRBJ2-2	CASSLGRGQSNTGELFF	TGTGCCAGCAGCTTGGGACGGGGACAGTCGAACACCGGGGAGCTGTTTTTT
.	TRBD1	TRBV7-2	TRBJ2-2	CASSRDRVDTGELFF	TGTGCCAGCAGCCGGGACAGGGTTGACACCGGGGAGCTGTTTTTT
few	TRBD1	TRBV6-5	TRBJ1-6	CASSYSEPSRGDNSPLHF	TGTGCCAGCAGTTACTCCGAACCGTCCAGGGGGGATAATTCACCCCTCCACTTT
.	.	TRBV7-2	TRBJ1-4	CASSLFPPGGGLNEKLFF	TGTGCCAGCAGCTTATTCCCACCCGGGGGGGGGCTTAATGAAAAACTGTTTTTT
.	TRBD2	TRBV19	TRBJ2-7	CASSIHLAGGKPYEQYF	TGTGCCAGTAGTATACATCTAGCGGGAGGGAAACCCTACGAGCAGTACTTC
.	TRBD1	TRBV12-3/TRBV12-4	TRBJ1-1	CASSYDRVLEAFF	TGTGCCAGCAGTTACGACAGGGTCTTAGAAGCTTTCTTT
.	.	TRBV20-1	TRBJ1-5	CSAADRRSNQPQHF	TGCAGTGCTGCGGACCGCCGTTCCAATCAGCCCCAGCATTTT
few	.	TRBV19	TRBJ1-5	CASSILGSLNQPQHF	TGTGCCAGTAGTATTTTAGGGAGCCTCAATCAGCCCCAGCATTTT
.	.	TRBV10-3	TRBJ2-7	CAINLDSSYEQYF	TGTGCCATCAACCTGGACAGCTCCTACGAGCAGTACTTC
.	.	TRBV30	TRBJ1-5	CAWSVRQYSNQPQHF	TGTGCCTGGAGTGTACGGCAGTATAGCAATCAGCCCCAGCATTTT
once	TRBD1	TRBV7-9	TRBJ1-2	CASSLDPGTGSYGYTF	TGTGCCAGCAGCTTAGATCCTGGGACAGGGTCCTATGGCTACACCTTC
few	.	TRBV12-3/TRBV12-4	TRBJ1-2	CASTIRRGSYGYTF	TGTGCCAGCACCATAAGAAGGGGGTCCTATGGCTACACCTTC
.	TRBD1	TRBV19	TRBJ1-3	CASTDRGYGNTIYF	TGTGCCAGTACCGACAGGGGGTACGGAAACACCATATATTTT
.	.	TRBV6-1	TRBJ1-2	CASSEALSGGYGYTF	TGTGCCAGCAGTGAAGCGCTATCTGGGGGATATGGCTACACCTTC
.	.	TRBV7-9	TRBJ1-1	CAVGPENTEAFF	TGTGCCGTAGGGCCGGAGAACACTGAAGCTTTCTTT
.	TRBD1	TRBV28	TRBJ2-7	CASSLRQGKYEQYF	TGTGCCAGCAGTTTACGACAGGGAAAATACGAGCAGTACTTC
.	.	TRBV14	TRBJ2-3	CASSRQVVDTQYF	TGTGCCAGCAGCCGACAGGTGGTGGATACGCAGTATTTT
few	.	TRBV7-6	TRBJ2-2	CASSPESGIAPGELFF	TGTGCCAGCAGCCCAGAGTCGGGGATAGCTCCCGGGGAGCTGTTTTTT
.	TRBD2	TRBV20-1	TRBJ2-5	CSARVASGRAGFLETQYF	TGCAGTGCTAGAGTAGCTAGCGGGAGGGCCGGGTTCCTGGAGACCCAGTACTTC
.	.	TRBV5-8	TRBJ1-1	CASSFYGALPNTEAFF	TGTGCCAGCAGCTTTTACGGGGCCCTCCCGAACACTGAAGCTTTCTTT
.	.	TRBV6-1	TRBJ1-3	CASGVTGNTIYF	TGTGCCAGCGGAGTCACTGGAAACACCATATATTTT
.	TRBD2	TRBV20-1	TRBJ2-2	CSARRSGGNTGELFF	TGCAGTGCTAGACGAAGCGGGGGTAACACCGGGGAGCTGTTTTTT
.	.	TRBV30	TRBJ1-5	CAWSLGDDQPQHF	TGTGCCTGGAGTTTGGGGGACGATCAGCCCCAGCATTTT
few	TRBD1	TRBV6-5	TRBJ1-2	CASSYRDRPDHYGYTF	TGTGCCAGCAGTTACAGGGACAGACCAGATCACTATGGCTACACCTTC
.	TRBD2	TRBV5-1	TRBJ2-1	CASSLGSGGPGNEQFF	TGCGCCAGCAGCTTGGGGTCGGGAGGGCCAGGTAATGAGCAGTTCTTC
.	.	TRBV20-1	TRBJ2-5	CSARASWGAQETQYF	TGCAGTGCTAGGGCTTCTTGGGGGGCACAAGAGACCCAGTACTTC
.	TRBD1	TRBV24-1	TRBJ2-3	CATSDPLTGADTQYF	TGTGCCACCAGTGATCCCCTGACAGGGGCAGATACGCAGTATTTT
few	.	TRBV28	TRBJ1-2	CASSQQGANYGYTF	TGTGCCAGCAGTCAACAGGGAGCTAACTATGGCTACACCTTC
.	TRBD1	TRBV10-3	TRBJ2-2	CAIKTGAITGELFF	TGTGCCATCAAAACAGGGGCAATCACCGGGGAGCTGTTTTTT
few	.	TRBV7-9	TRBJ1-1	CASSRLLDRAEAFF	TGTGCCAGCAGTAGACTCCTCGATCGGGCAGAAGCTTTCTTT
.	.	TRBV4-1	TRBJ2-5	CASSQDRGRAGTQYF	TGCGCCAGCAGCCAAGATCGGGGCCGGGCGGGGACCCAGTACTTC
.	.	TRBV19	TRBJ1-2	CASSPGGSLGGYTF	TGTGCCAGTAGTCCCGGAGGTAGTCTGGGTGGCTACACCTTC
few	.	TRBV7-9	TRBJ2-5	CASSLAIFQETQYF	TGTGCCAGCAGCTTAGCCATCTTCCAAGAGACCCAGTACTTC
.	.	TRBV4-3	TRBJ2-7	CASSQGTVGTYEQYF	TGCGCCAGCAGCCAAGGGACAGTAGGGACCTACGAGCAGTACTTC
.	.	TRBV20-1	TRBJ2-1	CSARDLVLSYNEQFF	TGCAGTGCTAGAGATCTAGTCCTATCCTACAATGAGCAGTTCTTC